These 27 T cell receptor beta chains originate from one sample sequenced in a study of patients and donors after allogeneic stem cell transplantation. One entry per CDR3 protein, called by TCRdb with MiXCR from the RT-PCR reads. The profile shows about a million distinct CDR3 sequences, around 17% of them singletons. The sequenced sample consisted of blood, either unsorted or a sorted T cell fraction (not recorded which). The receptors were gathered from a human donor who was either an allogeneic HSCT recipient or a stem cell or donor lymphocyte infusion donor (not recorded which). It is not recorded whose cells these are; they may come from a transplant donor.

This clonotype was found many times. The chain has TRBV27 and TRBJ2-7; 9 bases line up with TRBD1. Germline CDR1 reads MNHEY; CDR2 reads SMNVEV (reference sequence). The CDR3 runs 14 residues. Trimming removed 3 bases from V and 4 bases from J; junction bases left unmatched: 4. DNA of the CDR3: TGTGCCAGCAGTTTGGGGACAGGGCTGTACGAGCAGTACTTC. Translating gives CASSLGTGLYEQYF.

The J gene is TRBJ2-3, the V gene TRBV27; TRBD2 aligns across 10 bases. Germline trimming cut 10 bases from V and 0 bases from J; bases unmatched to any gene: 7. Germline values: CDR1 MNHEY, CDR2 SMNVEV (reference sequence). The CDR3 extends over 15 amino acids. The chain's CDR3 is CATTGTSVSTDTQYF. In nucleotides, the CDR3 is TGTGCCACCACCGGGACTAGCGTTAGCACAGATACGCAGTATTTT.

This clonotype was counted ten times or more. The chain joins TRBV12-3 or TRBV12-4 to TRBJ1-5; D not resolved. Trimming shortened V by 7 bases and J by 3 bases, and 7 bases separated the two germline ends. The CDR3 has 12 amino acids. CDR3 sequence: CASMFPNQPQHF. As DNA, the CDR3 is TGTGCCAGCATGTTTCCCAATCAGCCCCAGCATTTT.

The CDR3 spells CASSSPDRGRREQYF. The CDR3 nucleotides read TGTGCCAGCAGCTCACCGGACAGGGGCCGACGCGAGCAGTACTTC. The chain uses TRBV12-3 or TRBV12-4 and TRBJ2-7, with TRBD1 identical over 9 bases. CDR3 size: 15 residues. Unmatched junction bases numbered 12, after V lost 6 bases and J lost 6 bases.

The chain recombines TRBV2 with TRBJ2-5; D is unresolved. The CDR3 is made up of 14 amino acids. The germline gives CDR1 SNHLY, CDR2 FYNNEI. The V end lost 8 bases, the J end lost 5 bases, and 18 bases lay between the germline ends. CDR3 protein: CASGSRGTPETQYF. CDR3 DNA sequence: TGTGCCAGCGGTAGTCGCGGAACCCCGGAGACCCAGTACTTC.

CDR3 loop: CASSRDPGTGDRTDTQYF. The CDR3 DNA reads TGCGCCAGCAGCCGTGACCCCGGGACAGGGGACCGCACAGATACGCAGTATTTT. The chain couples TRBV5-1 to TRBJ2-3, with 10 bases identical to TRBD1. The V segment lost 4 bases and the J segment 1 base; nucleotides outside the gene matches: 12. This CDR3 is built from 18 residues. Germline-derived CDR1 and CDR2 are SGHRS and YFSETQ. Together with reference TRBV5-1 and TRBJ2-3, the CDR3 gives the full variable domain: KAGVTQTPRYLIKTRGQQVTLSCSPISGHRSVSWYQQTPGQGLQFLFEYFSETQRNKGNFPGRFSGRQFSNSRSEMNVSTLELGDSALYLCASSRDPGTGDRTDTQYFGPGTRLTVL.

This clonotype appeared a few times. V and J are TRBV9 and TRBJ2-1, with D perhaps given as TRBD1 or TRBD2 (5 bases each). The V end was cut by 3 bases, the J end by 7 bases, with 14 bases between. CDR1 is SGDLS and CDR2 is YYNGEE in the germline V gene. This CDR3 comprises 14 residues. The CDR3 DNA follows: TGTGCCAGCAGCGGAGTCGGGGACCGGAATGAGCAGTTCTTC. It encodes CASSGVGDRNEQFF.

This chain uses TRBV20-1 with TRBJ1-1; possibly TRBD1 for D (5 bases). From germline, CDR1 is DFQATT and CDR2 SNEGSKA (reference sequence). The length of the CDR3 is 11 residues. V lost 5 bases to trimming and J lost 10 bases, with 14 bases between them. CDR3 coding DNA: TGCAGTGCTCGGGACGATGTTATAGCTTTCTTT. Its translation: CSARDDVIAFF.

This clonotype was seen only a few times. In DNA, the CDR3 is TGCGCCAGCAGCTACGGGACAGGGGACACTGAAGCTTTCTTT. Amino acids: CASSYGTGDTEAFF. The chain joins TRBV4-1 to TRBJ1-1, with 10 bases aligning to TRBD1. The CDR3 totals 14 residues. The germline V gene has CDR1 MGHRA and CDR2 YSYEKL. With V trimmed by 5 bases and J by 3 bases, 3 bases remained unmatched.

The CDR3 sequence is CASSLGVKATINYGYTF. CDR3 nucleotide sequence: TGTGCCAGCAGCTTAGGCGTTAAAGCTACGATTAACTATGGCTACACCTTC. The chain uses TRBV13 and TRBJ1-2, with no clear D. Per the germline V gene, CDR1 is PRHDT and CDR2 is FYEKMQ (reference sequence). CDR3 size: 17 residues. V lost 0 bases and J 1 base, leaving 15 bases between the germline ends.

This chain connects TRBV20-1 to TRBJ2-7; TRBD2 aligns across 7 bases. Germline V gene sequence: CDR1 DFQATT, CDR2 SNEGSKA (reference sequence). The V segment lost 2 bases and the J segment 9 bases; nucleotides outside the gene matches: 10. This CDR3 has 13 amino acids. The CDR3 reads CSARLAERVGQYF. The DNA for the CDR3 is TGCAGTGCTAGACTAGCGGAACGGGTAGGGCAGTACTTC.

This clonotype was observed many times. The chain carries TRBV20-1 and TRBJ2-3, with TRBD2 matching over 9 bases. V lost 3 bases and J lost 6; bases outside the gene matches: 7. Germline V gene sequence: CDR1 DFQATT, CDR2 SNEGSKA (reference sequence). The CDR3 totals 14 residues. CDR3 sequence: CSARGLASRDTQYF. The CDR3 DNA reads as TGCAGTGCTAGGGGACTAGCCAGCAGGGATACGCAGTATTTT.

This clonotype was seen repeatedly, ten times or more. This rearrangement joins TRBV12-3 or TRBV12-4 to TRBJ2-1; D may correspond to TRBD1 or TRBD2 (6 bases each). The CDR3 is made up of 15 amino acids. The V gene lost 6 bases and the J gene lost 1 base, with 13 bases spanning the gap. The CDR3 DNA follows: TGTGCCAGCAGCCCTGGGGGGCCTTCCTACAATGAGCAGTTCTTC. This gives the protein CASSPGGPSYNEQFF.

A few counts support this clonotype. This rearrangement joins TRBV5-6 to TRBJ2-3; no firm D call. V gave up 4 bases and J gave up 2 bases, with 14 bases separating them. The CDR3 covers 15 residues. The germline gives CDR1 SGHDT, CDR2 YYEEEE. CDR3 nucleotides: TGTGCCAGCAGCCCTCCGGCCAGAGACACAGATACGCAGTATTTT. Amino acid sequence: CASSPPARDTDTQYF.

This clonotype was seen a handful of times. The chain is built from TRBV27 and TRBJ2-1; D possibly corresponds to TRBD2 (6 bases). There are 14 residues in the CDR3. V dropped 4 bases and J dropped 6 bases, with 13 bases sitting between them. Germline V gene data show CDR1 as MNHEY and CDR2 as SMNVEV (reference sequence). The CDR3 DNA is TGTGCCAGCAGTTCCGGGGGAAAGGGCAATGAGCAGTTCTTC. Protein sequence: CASSSGGKGNEQFF.

The rearrangement joins TRBV7-2 to TRBJ1-1; no definite D call. The germline V gene encodes CDR1 SGHTA and CDR2 FQGNSA. The CDR3 runs 14 residues. The V and J ends lost 4 bases and 1 base respectively, with 10 bases between them. CDR3: CASSSRATNTEAFF. The CDR3 DNA follows: TGTGCCAGCAGCTCGCGGGCCACGAACACTGAAGCTTTCTTT.

The chain employs TRBV12-3 or TRBV12-4 and TRBJ2-3; the D is unclear. The CDR3 loop spans 14 amino acids. V gave up 5 bases and J gave up 2 bases, with 11 bases separating them. The CDR3: CASSPLTDTDTQYF. The CDR3 coding sequence is TGTGCCAGCAGTCCGCTTACGGACACAGATACGCAGTATTTT.

Only a few counts were recorded for this clonotype. The rearrangement uses TRBV4-1 and TRBJ2-3, with 13 bases identical to TRBD2. The germline gives CDR1 MGHRA, CDR2 YSYEKL. The CDR3 has 16 residues. The ends lost 5 bases at V and 3 bases at J; junction bases unmatched: 5. CDR3: CASSGRTSGRTDTQYF. The CDR3 DNA is TGCGCCAGCAGCGGCCGGACTAGCGGGAGAACAGATACGCAGTATTTT.

Only a few counts were recorded for this clonotype. The chain recombines TRBV29-1 with TRBJ2-7, with a possible D match to TRBD2 (5 bases). The V gene lost 2 bases and the J gene lost 4 bases, with 18 bases spanning the gap. Germline CDR1 and CDR2: SQVTM and ANQGSEA. This CDR3 contains 15 residues. The DNA of the CDR3 is TGCAGCGTTGAAAGTGCTGAGGGTTTAGGGTACGAGCAGTACTTC. Translated, it gives CSVESAEGLGYEQYF.

The chain joins TRBV21-1 to TRBJ2-2; the table's D call of TRBD1 was not tested on the DNA. TRBV21-1 is annotated as a pseudogene. The CDR3 extends over 17 amino acids. The CDR3 sequence: CASSNGPGQGIVGELFF. In DNA, the CDR3 is TGTGCCAGCAGCAACGGGCCGGGACAGGGTATCGTCGGGGAGCTGTTTTTT.

The gene calls are TRBV11-2 and TRBJ2-5; 13 bases agree with TRBD2. CDR3 size: 16 residues. V shed 4 bases, J shed 5 bases, and the junction held 7 bases outside the gene matches. Germline CDR1 is SGHAT and CDR2 is FQNNGV. The CDR3 here is CASSSQLAGGRETQYF. CDR3 nucleotide sequence: TGTGCCAGCAGCTCCCAACTAGCGGGAGGGCGGGAGACCCAGTACTTC.

This clonotype turned up a few times. V is TRBV7-3 and J is TRBJ2-7; D is undetermined. CDR1 SGHTA and CDR2 FQGTGA come from the germline V gene. This CDR3 comprises 9 residues. V was trimmed by 8 bases and J by 4 bases, leaving 3 bases between them. CDR3 sequence (DNA): TGTGCCAGCCAGTACGAGCAGTACTTC. Translating gives CASQYEQYF. Full variable domain (rest looked up from reference TRBV7-3 and TRBJ2-7): GAGVSQTPSNKVTEKGKYVELRCDPISGHTALYWYRQSLGQGPEFLIYFQGTGAADDSGLPNDRFFAVRPEGSVSTLKIQRTERGDSAVYLCASQYEQYFGPGTRLTVT.

This rearrangement joins TRBV7-3 to TRBJ2-5; 10 bases agree with TRBD2. CDR1 and CDR2 from the germline V gene are SGHTA and FQGTGA. J lost 5 bases, V lost 3 bases, and 6 bases had no gene match. This CDR3 spans 15 amino acids. The CDR3: CASSFIAGGWETQYF. Here the CDR3 DNA reads TGTGCCAGCAGCTTCATAGCGGGAGGCTGGGAGACCCAGTACTTC.

The gene calls are TRBV20-1 and TRBJ2-3, with D perhaps assigned TRBD1 or TRBD2 (5 bases each). Trimming left V 6 bases short and J 4 bases short, with 17 bases between. Germline loops: CDR1 DFQATT, CDR2 SNEGSKA (reference sequence). The CDR3 is 14 residues long. The CDR3 bases are TGCAGTGCCATGTATGAGGGGTGGTCAGATACGCAGTATTTT. Translating it yields CSAMYEGWSDTQYF.

V is TRBV12-3 or TRBV12-4 and J is TRBJ2-2; TRBD2 is a possible D gene (6 bases). The length of the CDR3 is 13 residues. V was trimmed by 8 bases and J by 5 bases, leaving 12 bases between them. The CDR3 loop is CASWASETGELFF. CDR3 in DNA: TGTGCCAGCTGGGCTAGCGAGACCGGGGAGCTGTTTTTT.

The chain carries TRBV29-1 and TRBJ1-2; 7 bases match TRBD1. The CDR3 covers 12 residues. V was pared by 6 bases and J by 4 bases, with 5 bases of the junction left unmatched. In germline, CDR1 is SQVTM, CDR2 ANQGSEA. The CDR3: CSVSRGSYGYTF. The CDR3 DNA reads as TGCAGCGTCAGCAGGGGGAGCTATGGCTACACCTTC.

This clonotype showed up just a few times. The V and J genes are TRBV12-3 or TRBV12-4 and TRBJ1-6; D remains unclear. V was pared by 5 bases and J by 7 bases, with 12 bases between. The CDR3 extends over 14 amino acids. CDR3 loop: CASSGPGGNSPLHF. The CDR3 DNA follows: TGTGCCAGCAGTGGTCCGGGAGGAAATTCACCCCTCCACTTT.